This is a list of T cell receptor beta chains from one sample in a study of cytomegalovirus exposure and HLA in healthy donors. This table comes from immunoSEQ multiplex PCR, and its TCRdb copy is limited to in-frame clones, with some not included. The sample lists around 200,000 clones; 75% to 80% were seen once. Sequencing was carried out using PBMCs. The receptors derive from a man aged 18 to 29 in good health and CMV-seronegative. Each CDR3 is given with its conserved first and last residue. The D gene is left open where the match is weak. Rows give clone size only sometimes, using once, few, many, or a class for an expanded clone.

-	-	TRBV28	TRBJ2-5	TGTGCCAGCAGTCTTGGGCTGGGCGAGACCCAGTACTTC	CASSLGLGETQYF
-	-	TRBV23-1	TRBJ1-4	TGCGCCAGCAGTCAGAAAGGACAGAAGAAGCATGAAAAACTGTTTTTT	CASSQKGQKKHEKLFF
TRBD1	once	TRBV19	TRBJ1-4	TGTGCCAGTAGTATGGGCGGACAGGTGGGGGAAAAACTGTTTTTT	CASSMGGQVGEKLFF
-	-	TRBV9	TRBJ2-2	TGTGCCAGCAAAGTTAGTGGGAGCTTTGGCACCGGGGAGCTGTTTTTT	CASKVSGSFGTGELFF
TRBD1	-	TRBV6-5	TRBJ1-2	TGTGCCAGCGGGAACCGGGACAGGGAGTCTGGCTACACCTTC	CASGNRDRESGYTF
TRBD2	-	TRBV28	TRBJ2-2	TGTGCCAGCAGTCGCTCTAGCGGAACCGGGGAGCTGTTTTTT	CASSRSSGTGELFF
TRBD2	-	TRBV7-9	TRBJ2-1	TGTTCCAGCACCCAAGGGACTAGCGGGGATCACTACAATGAGCAGTTCTTC	CSSTQGTSGDHYNEQFF
-	-	TRBV6-5	TRBJ1-1	TGTGCCAGCAGCAACAGCAGGGGGAACACTGAAGCTTTCTTT	CASSNSRGNTEAFF
TRBD2	-	TRBV7-6	TRBJ2-3	TGTGCCAGCAGCAGACTAGCGGGGAGCACAGATACGCAGTATTTT	CASSRLAGSTDTQYF
TRBD1	-	TRBV6-1	TRBJ1-5	TGTGCCAGCAACACAGGGGTAAGCAATCAGCCCCAGCATTTT	CASNTGVSNQPQHF
-	-	TRBV18	TRBJ1-3	TGTGCCAGCTCACTACGGCACGGCGCCGGGACTGGAAACACCATATATTTT	CASSLRHGAGTGNTIYF
-	-	TRBV6-1	TRBJ2-1	TGTGCCAGCAGTGAGGGGGGAAGCTCCTACAATGAGCAGTTCTTC	CASSEGGSSYNEQFF
TRBD1	-	TRBV5-6	TRBJ2-1	TGTGCCAGCAATAGGAGAAGGACAGGGAACAATGAGCAGTTCTTC	CASNRRRTGNNEQFF
-	few	TRBV5-6	TRBJ2-7	TGTGCCAGCAGCTCTCAAGGCACGGGCTACGAGCAGTACTTC	CASSSQGTGYEQYF
-	-	TRBV7-8	TRBJ2-2	TGTGCCAGCAGCTTATCCGGGAACACCGGGGAGCTGTTTTTT	CASSLSGNTGELFF
-	-	TRBV4-2	TRBJ2-1	TGTGCCAGCAGCCAAGATTCCCAGGGAATTAAGAATGAGCAGTTCTTC	CASSQDSQGIKNEQFF